This T cell receptor (beta chain) was captured by sequencing in a study of blood T cell repertoires in COVID-19. Study-wide background: COVID-19 samples, acute and convalescent, were from the United States, Italy and Spain. In each case, the material was cDNA or gDNA derived from T cells, B-cell-depleted T cells, or PBMCs.

How the authors handled the data: Amplification of reference gene primers was used by the study to estimate nucleated cell counts. This table comes from immunoSEQ multiplex PCR, and its TCRdb copy is limited to in-frame clones, with some not included. Clonal size and the V and J genes are those of that table, whereas D and trimming came from the DNA. The repertoire holds tens of thousands of clones, with roughly 88% as singletons. The sequence was collected from a human donor in a cohort sampled during active COVID-19. The sequencing input was peripheral blood.

The DNA for the CDR3 is TGTGCCAGCAGACCCGGGACAGGAACCCAAGAGACCCAGTACTTC. Its translation is CASRPGTGTQETQYF. This chain uses TRBV6-5 with TRBJ2-5, with 8 bases that match TRBD1. V lost 6 bases, J lost 1 base, and 7 bases stayed unmatched. Germline loops: CDR1 MNHEY, CDR2 SVGAGI. This CDR3 comprises 15 residues.